This T cell receptor beta chain was retrieved from a study of type 1 regulatory T cells. Study background: An in vitro protocol generated T-allo10, a Tr1-enriched, alloantigen-specific CD4 T cell product. Study-level results: Compared with non-Tr1 cells, Tr1 cells showed a narrower TCR repertoire.

In regard to this clonotype: Its antigen is undetermined.

Each CDR3 protein is one row after TCRdb ran MiXCR on the reads. The repertoire holds about 65,000 distinct CDR3 sequences, with more than 45% as singletons. Material for sequencing was cultured non-Tr1 T cells, either the whole culture or a sorted T cell fraction (not recorded which). This receptor was obtained from a human donor in good health.

CDR3 amino acids: CSVGLQSSYNEQFF. The CDR3 DNA sequence: TGCAGCGTTGGGCTTCAGAGCTCCTACAATGAGCAGTTCTTC. The chain has TRBV29-1 and TRBJ2-1; D gene unclear. V lost 4 bases to trimming and J lost 0 bases, with 10 bases between them. This CDR3 has 14 residues. Germline values: CDR1 SQVTM, CDR2 ANQGSEA.